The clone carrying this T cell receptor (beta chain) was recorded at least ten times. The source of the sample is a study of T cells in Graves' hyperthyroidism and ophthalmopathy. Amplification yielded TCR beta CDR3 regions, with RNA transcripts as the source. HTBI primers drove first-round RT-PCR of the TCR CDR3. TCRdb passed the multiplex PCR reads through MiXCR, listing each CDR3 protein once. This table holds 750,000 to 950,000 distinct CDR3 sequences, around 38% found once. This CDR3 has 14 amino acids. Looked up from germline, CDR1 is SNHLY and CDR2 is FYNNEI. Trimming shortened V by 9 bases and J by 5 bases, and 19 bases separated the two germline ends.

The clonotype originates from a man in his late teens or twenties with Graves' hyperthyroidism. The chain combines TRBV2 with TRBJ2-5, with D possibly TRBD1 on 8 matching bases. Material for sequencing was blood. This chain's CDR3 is CASQGAGGLETQYF. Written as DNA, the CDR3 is TGTGCCAGTCAGGGGGCCGGGGGGCTTGAGACCCAGTACTTC.